Presented here are 18 T cell receptor beta chains from one specimen sequenced in a study of chronic HIV infection and antiretroviral therapy. TCRdb re-called the 5' RACE reads with MiXCR, one entry per CDR3 protein. Counted here are roughly 48,000 distinct CDR3 sequences, 19% occurring once; the ten biggest clones make up more than 2.5%. What was sequenced was peripheral blood. Receptors originate from an adult who had HIV and had not received antiretroviral therapy, or was an uninfected healthy control (not recorded which).

This clonotype was seen more than once but under ten times. The chain uses TRBV14 and TRBJ1-2; D is perhaps TRBD1 (6 bases). Germline loops: CDR1 SGHDN, CDR2 FVKESK. CDR3 length: 13 amino acids. Trimming stripped 5 bases from V and 1 base from J, with 8 bases between. The CDR3, as DNA: TGTGCCAGCAGCACAGGGTTTAACTATGGCTACACCTTC. Translated: CASSTGFNYGYTF.

This clonotype was counted between two and nine times. The gene calls are TRBV18 and TRBJ2-1, with D possibly TRBD1 on 6 matching bases. Germline V gene sequence: CDR1 KGHSH, CDR2 LQKENI. The germline V and J ends were trimmed by 6 bases and 6 bases, with 15 bases remaining between them. The CDR3 runs 14 residues. The CDR3 reads CASSSDRNANEQFF. The DNA for the CDR3 is TGTGCCAGCTCCTCCGACAGGAACGCCAATGAGCAGTTCTTC.

The table lists this clonotype with a few counts. This rearrangement joins TRBV28 to TRBJ2-7, with 13 bases fitting TRBD2. The length of the CDR3 is 21 residues. Germline CDR1 MDHEN, CDR2 SYDVKM. The V gene end was trimmed by 3 bases and the J gene end by 0 bases; junction bases not matched to a gene: 17. The CDR3 nucleotides are TGTGCCAGCAGTTTCCCGACGGAACTAGCGGGAGGGCCCTACAGCTCCTACGAGCAGTACTTC. It encodes CASSFPTELAGGPYSSYEQYF.

This clonotype was recorded a few times. The V and J genes are TRBV7-9 and TRBJ2-5; 11 bases are a match to TRBD2. Germline CDR1 is SEHNR and CDR2 is FQNEAQ (reference sequence). The CDR3 spans 16 residues. The trim removed 1 base at V and 4 bases at J, leaving 5 bases unmatched. CDR3 amino acids: CASSLDVGLAGETQYF. The CDR3 DNA reads as TGTGCCAGCAGCTTAGACGTCGGACTAGCGGGAGAGACCCAGTACTTC.

The V gene is TRBV28, the J gene TRBJ1-1, with a weak D call TRBD1 (6 bases). CDR1 is MDHEN and CDR2 is SYDVKM in the germline V gene. The CDR3 extends over 15 amino acids. The V and J ends lost 8 bases and 3 bases respectively, with 19 bases between them. The DNA of the CDR3 is TGTGCCAGCGTAGGCGGGGGCAGAACGGACACTGAAGCTTTCTTT. Translation gives CASVGGGRTDTEAFF.

This chain connects TRBV30 to TRBJ2-1; TRBD2 matches at 11 bases. The junction had 3 bases not matched to a gene; V was cut back by 1 base and J by 7 bases. The CDR3 totals 14 residues. Germline V lookup: CDR1 GTSNPN, CDR2 SVGIG (reference sequence). The CDR3 region is CAWSGSGRANEQFF. The DNA for the CDR3 is TGTGCCTGGAGTGGTAGCGGGAGGGCGAATGAGCAGTTCTTC. The full variable domain, completed using reference TRBV30 and TRBJ2-1, is SQTIHQWPATLVQPVGSPLSLECTVEGTSNPNLYWYRQAAGRGLQLLFYSVGIGQISSEVPQNLSASRPQDRQFILSSKKLLLSDSGFYLCAWSGSGRANEQFFGPGTRLTVL.

The V call is TRBV4-1, the J call TRBJ2-7, with 14 positions matching TRBD2. Per germline, CDR1 MGHRA and CDR2 YSYEKL. CDR3 length equals 14 residues. With 6 bases clipped from V and 6 bases from J, the junction kept 4 bases outside the gene matches. The CDR3: CASRGLAGVPEQYF. In nucleotides, the CDR3 is TGCGCCAGCAGGGGACTAGCGGGAGTGCCCGAGCAGTACTTC.

CDR3 sequence: CASSYLRQGEGSGYTF. The DNA of the CDR3 is TGTGCCAGCAGTTACCTTCGACAGGGTGAAGGGAGTGGCTACACCTTC. The chain recombines TRBV6-5 with TRBJ1-2, with 7 nucleotides matching TRBD1. CDR3 length equals 16 residues. Unmatched junction bases numbered 13, after V lost 2 bases and J lost 7 bases. Per germline, CDR1 MNHEY and CDR2 SVGAGI.

The table lists this clonotype with a few counts. The rearrangement uses TRBV28 and TRBJ2-6; 8 bases match TRBD1. Per the germline V gene, CDR1 is MDHEN and CDR2 is SYDVKM. The CDR3 sequence is 15 residues long. The CDR3, as DNA: TGTGCAGGGGGACAGGTTCTCTCTGGGGCCAACGTCCTGACTTTC. Encoded protein: CAGGQVLSGANVLTF. The full variable domain, its missing parts supplied by reference TRBV28 and TRBJ2-6, is DVKVTQSSRYLVKRTGEKVFLECVQDMDHENMFWYRQDPGLGLRLIYFSYDVKMKEKGDIPEGYSVSREKKERFSLILESASTNQTSMYLCAGGQVLSGANVLTFGAGSRLTVL.

This chain uses TRBV7-6 with TRBJ2-5; tentative D call: TRBD1 (6 bases). The CDR3 has 16 amino acids. Trimming took off 4 bases at V and 0 bases at J, with 15 bases between the two ends. CDR1 is SGHVS, CDR2 FNYEAQ, per germline. The CDR3 DNA follows: TGTGCCAGCAGCTCTGGGGGCCCCTTGTACCAAGAGACCCAGTACTTC. It codes for CASSSGGPLYQETQYF.

This clonotype has a handful of counts. The chain employs TRBV29-1 and TRBJ2-5; 7 bases agree with TRBD1. Germline V gives CDR1 SQVTM, CDR2 ANQGSEA. V lost 6 bases and J lost 2; bases outside the gene matches: 6. The CDR3 sequence is 13 residues long. The CDR3 protein is CSVSGTAQETQYF. The CDR3 DNA reads as TGCAGCGTGTCCGGGACAGCTCAAGAGACCCAGTACTTC.

In its sample, this clonotype was seen a few times. This sequence joins TRBV6-4 and TRBJ2-1, with 8 nucleotides matching TRBD1. CDR1 and CDR2 (germline): MRHNA, SNTAGT. J was trimmed by 5 bases and V by 2 bases; bases with no gene match: 5. The CDR3 spans 15 residues. The CDR3 loop reads CASSDDRGGNNEQFF. The CDR3 nucleotides read TGTGCCAGCAGTGACGACAGGGGTGGTAACAATGAGCAGTTCTTC.

The J gene is TRBJ1-4, the V gene TRBV6-6; the match to TRBD1 covers 9 bases. Looked up from germline, CDR1 is MNHNY and CDR2 is SVGAGI (reference sequence). V trimming: 6 bases; J trimming: 0 bases; junction bases outside the gene matches: 5. The CDR3 loop spans 16 amino acids. The CDR3 reads CASSRGQGATNEKLFF. The CDR3 DNA sequence: TGTGCCAGCAGCCGGGGACAGGGTGCAACTAATGAAAAACTGTTTTTT.

This clonotype has just a few counts. The chain combines TRBV6-5 with TRBJ1-5; D might be TRBD1 (6 bases). CDR1 MNHEY and CDR2 SVGAGI come from the germline V gene. The CDR3 contains 14 residues. The V end lost 2 bases, the J end lost 6 bases, and 11 bases lay between the germline ends. The CDR3 loop reads CASSYDRGGQPQHF. CDR3 bases: TGTGCCAGCAGTTACGATAGGGGGGGTCAGCCCCAGCATTTT.

This clonotype came up a few times. CDR3 nucleotides: TGTGCCAGCAGTCTAGATCCCGGGCCCAGGACTGAAGCTTTCTTT. This encodes CASSLDPGPRTEAFF. The chain recombines TRBV28 with TRBJ1-1; D ambiguous. Germline V lookup: CDR1 MDHEN, CDR2 SYDVKM. With 5 bases removed from V and 5 bases from J, the gap between germline ends came to 18 bases. The CDR3 covers 15 residues.

The chain uses TRBV29-1 and TRBJ2-2, with 9 bases identical to TRBD2. The CDR3 is made up of 14 amino acids. V gave up 4 bases and J gave up 0 bases; unmatched junction bases: 0. The V gene's germline CDR1 is SQVTM and CDR2 ANQGSEA. The CDR3 DNA follows: TGCAGCGTTGGACTAGCGGCGAACACCGGGGAGCTGTTTTTT. This sequence encodes CSVGLAANTGELFF.

This chain links TRBV5-1 with TRBJ1-4; tentatively, D is TRBD1 (5 bases). This CDR3 has 16 amino acids. V was trimmed by 1 base and J by 0 bases, leaving 10 bases between them. The germline gives CDR1 SGHRS, CDR2 YFSETQ. The CDR3 nucleotides read TGCGCCAGCAGCTTGACCAGCAGGGCAACTAATGAAAAACTGTTTTTT. Protein sequence: CASSLTSRATNEKLFF.

The rearrangement uses TRBV2 and TRBJ2-3; no clear D. This CDR3 region has 12 residues. The V gene's germline CDR1 is SNHLY and CDR2 FYNNEI. Trimming removed 7 bases from V and 5 bases from J, with 10 bases in between. CDR3 amino acids: CASNYHGDTQYF. CDR3 nucleotides: TGTGCCAGCAATTATCATGGAGATACGCAGTATTTT. The variable domain in full, with the rest retrieved from reference TRBV2 and TRBJ2-3, is EPEVTQTPSHQVTQMGQEVILRCVPISNHLYFYWYRQILGQKVEFLVSFYNNEISEKSEIFDDQFSVERPDGSNFTLKIRSTKLEDSAMYFCASNYHGDTQYFGPGTRLTVL.